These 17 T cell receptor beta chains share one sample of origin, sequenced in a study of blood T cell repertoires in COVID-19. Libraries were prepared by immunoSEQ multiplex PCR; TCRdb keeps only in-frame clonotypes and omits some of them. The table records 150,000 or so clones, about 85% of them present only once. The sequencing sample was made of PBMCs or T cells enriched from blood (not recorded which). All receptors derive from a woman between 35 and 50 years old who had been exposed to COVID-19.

This chain's CDR3 is CASSSLRGRTSGETQYF. CDR3 nucleotides: TGTGCCAGCAGCTCCCTTAGGGGCAGGACTAGCGGAGAGACCCAGTACTTC. The V call is TRBV11-2, the J call TRBJ2-5; 10 bases line up with TRBD2. Germline trimming cut 4 bases from V and 4 bases from J; bases unmatched to any gene: 12. The CDR3 spans 17 residues. Per germline, CDR1 SGHAT and CDR2 FQNNGV.

Written as DNA, the CDR3 is TGTGCCAGCAGCCGTACCGTAGAGGGGGTATCTGGAAACACCATATATTTT. It codes for CASSRTVEGVSGNTIYF. The chain carries TRBV9 and TRBJ1-3; a possible D gene is TRBD1 (6 bases). There are 17 residues in the CDR3. Trimming stripped 4 bases from V and 1 base from J, with 18 bases between. Germline V gives CDR1 SGDLS, CDR2 YYNGEE.

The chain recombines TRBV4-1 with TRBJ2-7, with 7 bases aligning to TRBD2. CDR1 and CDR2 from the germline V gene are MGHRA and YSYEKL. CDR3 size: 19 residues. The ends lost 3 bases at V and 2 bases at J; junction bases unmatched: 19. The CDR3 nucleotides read TGCGCCAGCAGCCAGGAGGACTTAGCGGGTGCCTCCTTCACCTACGAGCAGTACTTC. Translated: CASSQEDLAGASFTYEQYF.

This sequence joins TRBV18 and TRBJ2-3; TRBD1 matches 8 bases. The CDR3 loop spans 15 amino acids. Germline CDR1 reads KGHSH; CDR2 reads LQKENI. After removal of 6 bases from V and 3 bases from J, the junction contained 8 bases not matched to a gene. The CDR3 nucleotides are TGTGCCAGCTCCCTCGACAGGGGAGGAACAGATACGCAGTATTTT. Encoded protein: CASSLDRGGTDTQYF.

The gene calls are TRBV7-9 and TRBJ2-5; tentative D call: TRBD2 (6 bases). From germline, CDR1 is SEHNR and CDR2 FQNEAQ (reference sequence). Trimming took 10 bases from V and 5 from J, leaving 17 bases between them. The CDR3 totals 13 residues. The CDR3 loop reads CAILTPGRETQYF. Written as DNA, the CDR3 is TGTGCCATACTGACCCCGGGGAGGGAGACCCAGTACTTC. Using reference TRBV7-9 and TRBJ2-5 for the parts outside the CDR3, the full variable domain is DTGVSQNPRHKITKRGQNVTFRCDPISEHNRLYWYRQTLGQGPEFLTYFQNEAQLEKSRLLSDRFSAERPKGSFSTLEIQRTEQGDSAMYLCAILTPGRETQYFGPGTRLLVL.

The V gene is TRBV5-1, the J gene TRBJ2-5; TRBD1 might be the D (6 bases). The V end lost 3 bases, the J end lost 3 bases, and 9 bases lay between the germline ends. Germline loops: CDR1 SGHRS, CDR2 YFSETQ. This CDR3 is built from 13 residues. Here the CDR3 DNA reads TGCGCCAGCAGCTCCAGGGGAGAAGAGACCCAGTACTTC. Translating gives CASSSRGEETQYF.

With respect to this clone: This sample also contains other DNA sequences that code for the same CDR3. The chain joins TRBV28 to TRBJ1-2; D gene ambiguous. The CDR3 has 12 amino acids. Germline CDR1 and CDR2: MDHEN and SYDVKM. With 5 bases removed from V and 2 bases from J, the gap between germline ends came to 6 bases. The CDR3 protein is CASSLQNYGYTF. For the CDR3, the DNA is TGTGCCAGCAGTCTTCAGAACTATGGCTACACCTTC.

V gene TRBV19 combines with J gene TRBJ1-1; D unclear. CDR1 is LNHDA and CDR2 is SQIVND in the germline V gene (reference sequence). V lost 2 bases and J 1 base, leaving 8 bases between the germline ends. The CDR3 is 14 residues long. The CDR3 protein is CASSISGSNTEAFF. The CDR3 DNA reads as TGTGCCAGTAGTATAAGCGGGTCGAACACTGAAGCTTTCTTT.

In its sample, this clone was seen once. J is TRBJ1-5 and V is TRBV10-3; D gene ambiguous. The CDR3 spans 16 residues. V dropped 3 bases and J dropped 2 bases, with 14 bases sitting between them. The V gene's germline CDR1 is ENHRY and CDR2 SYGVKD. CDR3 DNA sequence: TGTGCCATCAGTGACAGGCAGGCGTTTGGCAATCAGCCCCAGCATTTT. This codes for CAISDRQAFGNQPQHF.

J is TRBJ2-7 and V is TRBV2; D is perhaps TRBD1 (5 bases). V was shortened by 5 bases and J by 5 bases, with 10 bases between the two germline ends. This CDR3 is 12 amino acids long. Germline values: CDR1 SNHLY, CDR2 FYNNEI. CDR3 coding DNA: TGTGCCAGCAGTAAGGACATCCACGAGCAGTACTTC. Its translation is CASSKDIHEQYF.

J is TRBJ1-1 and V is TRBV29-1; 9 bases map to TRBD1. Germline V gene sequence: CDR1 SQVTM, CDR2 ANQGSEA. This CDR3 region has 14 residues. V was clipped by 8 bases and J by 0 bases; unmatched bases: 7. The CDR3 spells CSTRTGDMNTEAFF. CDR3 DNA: TGCAGCACGCGGACAGGGGACATGAACACTGAAGCTTTCTTT.

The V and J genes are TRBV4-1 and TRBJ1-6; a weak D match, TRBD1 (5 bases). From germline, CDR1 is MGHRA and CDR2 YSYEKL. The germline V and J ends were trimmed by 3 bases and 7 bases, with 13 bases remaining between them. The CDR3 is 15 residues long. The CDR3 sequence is CASSQAEGLNSPLHF. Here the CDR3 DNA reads TGCGCCAGCAGCCAGGCGGAGGGGTTGAATTCACCCCTCCACTTT.

CDR3 coding DNA: TGTGCCACCAGTGAAGGACTAGCGACACGCACAGATACGCAGTATTTT. Translated: CATSEGLATRTDTQYF. This chain joins TRBV24-1 and TRBJ2-3, with TRBD2 matching 9 bases. The V segment lost 4 bases and the J segment 1 base; nucleotides outside the gene matches: 5. Germline lookup yields CDR1 KGHDR and CDR2 SFDVKD. The CDR3 has 16 residues.

As DNA, the CDR3 is TGTGCCAGCAGCTTAGACAGGGGGGATTCACCCCTCCACTTT. As protein: CASSLDRGDSPLHF. This sequence joins TRBV11-2 and TRBJ1-6, with 7 positions matching TRBD1. V shed 0 bases and J 8 bases; nucleotides not matched to a gene: 1. CDR3 length: 14 amino acids. Germline loops: CDR1 SGHAT, CDR2 FQNNGV.

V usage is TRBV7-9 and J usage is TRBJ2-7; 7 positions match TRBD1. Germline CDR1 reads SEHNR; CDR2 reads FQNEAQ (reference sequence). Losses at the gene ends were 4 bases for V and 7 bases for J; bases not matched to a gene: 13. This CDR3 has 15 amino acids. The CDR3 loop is CASSSRDSPLREQYF. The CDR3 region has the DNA TGTGCCAGCAGCTCTCGGGACAGCCCTCTAAGAGAGCAGTACTTC.

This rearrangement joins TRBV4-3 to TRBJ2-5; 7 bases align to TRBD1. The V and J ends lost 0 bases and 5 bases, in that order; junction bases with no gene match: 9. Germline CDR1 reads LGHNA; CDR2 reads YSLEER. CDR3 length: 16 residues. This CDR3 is CASSQDTGALAETQYF. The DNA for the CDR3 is TGCGCCAGCAGCCAAGATACAGGGGCCCTTGCTGAGACCCAGTACTTC.

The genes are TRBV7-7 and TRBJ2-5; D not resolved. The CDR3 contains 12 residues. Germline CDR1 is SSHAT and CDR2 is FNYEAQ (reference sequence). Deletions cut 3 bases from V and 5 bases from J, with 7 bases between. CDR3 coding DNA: TGTGCCAGCAGCTTCCCTCCTGAGACCCAGTACTTC. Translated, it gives CASSFPPETQYF.